These T cell receptor beta chains were read from a single sample in a study of naive and memory T cell subsets. MiXCR, run by TCRdb on the 5' RACE reads, gives a single entry per CDR3 protein. The sample records 60,000 or so distinct CDR3 sequences, approximately 6.6% being singletons. The receptors come from a male donor in good health. CDR3s include the opening cysteine and the closing phenylalanine or tryptophan. The D gene is left open where the match is weak. Only some rows state a clone size, as once, few, many or a class for expanded clones.

TGTGCCAGCAGTTTAGTGGCACAGCGAAGTTACAATGAGCAGTTCTTC	CASSLVAQRSYNEQFF	TRBJ2-1	TRBV12-3/TRBV12-4	NA	NA
TGCAGTGCTTCACAGGGAAGGGGCAATCAGCCCCAGCATTTT	CSASQGRGNQPQHF	TRBJ1-5	TRBV20-1	NA	many
TGTGCCAGTACAAGCCGAGACAAGAGCAATCAGCCCCAGCATTTT	CASTSRDKSNQPQHF	TRBJ1-5	TRBV19	NA	NA
TGTGCCAGCAGCCAAGACCCAGGGAACACCGGGGAGCTGTTTTTT	CASSQDPGNTGELFF	TRBJ2-2	TRBV14	NA	NA
TGCAGCGGTGGACAGTACCGTAACACTGAAGCTTTCTTT	CSGGQYRNTEAFF	TRBJ1-1	TRBV29-1	NA	few
TGTGCCAGCAGTTTTTCCAGGGAAGGGCTCACCTTC	CASSFSREGLTF	TRBJ1-2	TRBV12-3/TRBV12-4	NA	few
TGTGCCAGCAGCCAAGAGGCGCTAGGGCAGTTCTTC	CASSQEALGQFF	TRBJ2-1	TRBV3-1	NA	many
TGTGCCAGCAGTTTCAGGGGGGATGGCTACACCTTC	CASSFRGDGYTF	TRBJ1-2	TRBV27	TRBD1	NA
TGCAGTGCTAGGGGGGGGCCTAATTCACCCCTCCACTTT	CSARGGPNSPLHF	TRBJ1-6	TRBV20-1	NA	few
TGCGCCAGCAGCTTGGTCCCCACAGGGGAGCAGTTCTTC	CASSLVPTGEQFF	TRBJ2-1	TRBV5-1	NA	NA
TGTGCCAGCAGCGACAACTCAGGGCTTGAAGCTTTCTTT	CASSDNSGLEAFF	TRBJ1-1	TRBV6-4	NA	NA
TGCAGTGCTCCCAAGGGGGGGCGCCGCGGAAATCAGCCCCAGCATTTT	CSAPKGGRRGNQPQHF	TRBJ1-5	TRBV20-1	NA	few
TGTGCCAGCAGTGATGGAAAACGCACAGATACGCAGTATTTT	CASSDGKRTDTQYF	TRBJ2-3	TRBV6-1	NA	many
TGCGCCAGCAGTGCGGAAGTAAATCAGCCCCAGCATTTT	CASSAEVNQPQHF	TRBJ1-5	TRBV10-2	NA	NA
TGCAGCGTTGAAGATCGAGGGACCGGGGAGCTGTTTTTT	CSVEDRGTGELFF	TRBJ2-2	TRBV29-1	NA	NA
TGTGCCAGCAGTTGGCGGGGATTAGGCAATCAGCCCCAGCATTTT	CASSWRGLGNQPQHF	TRBJ1-5	TRBV27	NA	NA
TGCAGTGCTAGAGGTGGAGGACCTGGAAACACCATATATTTT	CSARGGGPGNTIYF	TRBJ1-3	TRBV20-1	NA	many
TGCAGTTTTAACGCGGTCTGGCACGCAGCCCAACTCGGCAATGAGCAGTTCTTC	CSFNAVWHAAQLGNEQFF	TRBJ2-1	TRBV20-1	NA	many
TGCAGTGGCTGGGCTGGGACAGGGGGACTTAACACTGAAGCTTTCTTT	CSGWAGTGGLNTEAFF	TRBJ1-1	TRBV20-1	TRBD1	many
TGTGCCAGCAGCTTAGAGGGAGGTCAGCCCCAGCATTTT	CASSLEGGQPQHF	TRBJ1-5	TRBV7-9	NA	few
TGTGCCAGCAGTTTAGATCCCGTCGCAGATACGCAGTATTTT	CASSLDPVADTQYF	TRBJ2-3	TRBV27	NA	NA
TGTGCCAGTAGTATAGTACCCCGGAATCGGAATGAGCAGTTCTTC	CASSIVPRNRNEQFF	TRBJ2-1	TRBV19	NA	few
TGCAGTGCAGCGAGGGGTGCCGGGGAGCTGTTTTTT	CSAARGAGELFF	TRBJ2-2	TRBV20-1	NA	many
TGCAGCGTTGAGGGGACAGGGCTTAACATTCAGTACTTC	CSVEGTGLNIQYF	TRBJ2-4	TRBV29-1	TRBD1	many
TGCAGCGTCCGGGGGTCCGGGCAAGGACCCAATCAGCCCCAGCATTTT	CSVRGSGQGPNQPQHF	TRBJ1-5	TRBV29-1	NA	few
TGTGCCAGCAGCTTTGACAGGAACACCGGGGAGCTGTTTTTT	CASSFDRNTGELFF	TRBJ2-2	TRBV5-6	NA	many
TGTGCCAGCAGTTACTCGGGCTGGACAGGGGAGTATGGCTACACCTTC	CASSYSGWTGEYGYTF	TRBJ1-2	TRBV6-2/TRBV6-3	TRBD1	large
TGTGCCAGCTCACCACGTACCGGGACAGGGGTGCTTATTAACACTGAAGCTTTCTTT	CASSPRTGTGVLINTEAFF	TRBJ1-1	TRBV18	TRBD1	many
TGTGCCAGCAGCTTATCCGGACGAGGGATCACAGATACGCAGTATTTT	CASSLSGRGITDTQYF	TRBJ2-3	TRBV11-2	NA	many
TGCGCCAGCAGCCAAGATCTCGGGGCTTGGGGTCAGCCCCAGCATTTT	CASSQDLGAWGQPQHF	TRBJ1-5	TRBV4-1	NA	many
TGTGCCAGCAGCTTAGCGATCTTCCAGAATCCAGCGGCGAACAATGAGCAGTTCTTC	CASSLAIFQNPAANNEQFF	TRBJ2-1	TRBV7-6	NA	many
TGTGCCAGCAGTTTATTATTCAGGGGTAGAAACTATGGCTACACCTTC	CASSLLFRGRNYGYTF	TRBJ1-2	TRBV28	NA	many